The present TCR beta chain was sequenced within a study of technical replicates of blood from a handful of donors (dated by TCRdb to about 2017). The library was obtained by the immunoSEQ multiplex PCR assay. TCRdb carries this immuneACCESS record with in-frame sequences only. Its versions omit some clonotypes, under half of them owing to an unresolved V gene in the studies checked, with the rest unexplained. The table for this sample lists some 70,000 clones; about nine tenths of them were counted only once. The ten largest clones take up 4.5% to 5% of the sample. Counted from cysteine to phenylalanine, this CDR3 has 15 amino acids. The kept DNA is CDR3 alone, 45 bases in frame from the first base. Based on the germline V gene, the CDR1 and CDR2 sequences are SGHAT and FQNNGV. After removal of 3 bases from V and 4 bases from J, the junction retains 7 bases not matched to a gene. In the case of this clone: Its cognate antigen has yet to be identified. Base qualities are missing; no much larger clone stands one base away.

The sample comprised PBMCs. Rearrangement joined TRBV11-2 to TRBJ1-2, and 8 junction bases match TRBD1. This receptor was obtained from a human donor in good health. Some clones in this sample may be carry-over from other donors' samples. The sequenced DNA is TGTGCCAGCAGCTTGGGTCCGGGACAGGTCTATGGCTACACCTTC. Its product reads: CASSLGPGQVYGYTF. The entire variable domain, with the stretches around the CDR3 drawn from the reference TRBV11-2 and TRBJ1-2 proteins, is EAGVAQSPRYKIIEKRQSVAFWCNPISGHATLYWYQQILGQGPKLLIQFQNNGVVDDSQLPKDRFSAERLKGVDSTLKIQPAKLEDSAVYLCASSLGPGQVYGYTFGSGTRLTVV.